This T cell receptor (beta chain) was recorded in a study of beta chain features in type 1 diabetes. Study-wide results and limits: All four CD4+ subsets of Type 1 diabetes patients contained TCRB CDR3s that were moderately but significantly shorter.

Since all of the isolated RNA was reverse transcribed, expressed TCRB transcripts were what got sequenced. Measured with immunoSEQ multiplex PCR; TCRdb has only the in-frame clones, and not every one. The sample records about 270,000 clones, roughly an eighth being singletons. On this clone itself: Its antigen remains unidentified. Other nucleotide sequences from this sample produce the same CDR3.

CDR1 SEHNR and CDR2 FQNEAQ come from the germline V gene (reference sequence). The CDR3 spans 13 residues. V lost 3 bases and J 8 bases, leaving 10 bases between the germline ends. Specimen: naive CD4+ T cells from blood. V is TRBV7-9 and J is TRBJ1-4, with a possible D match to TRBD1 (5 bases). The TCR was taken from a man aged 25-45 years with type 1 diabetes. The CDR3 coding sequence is TGTGCCAGCAGCTTGCTGCAGGGAGAAAAACTGTTTTTT. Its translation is CASSLLQGEKLFF.